Sequencing of this T cell receptor beta chain was carried out in a study of T cells after yellow fever vaccination. The study, taken as a whole, reports: FACS-sorted repertoires could harbor abundant contaminating bulk-population clonotypes. Although the secondary response was weaker, it peaked faster, at day 5 versus 15. Detected again after the booster were most primary-vaccination clones, at 96% CD4 and 88% CD8.

As TCR cDNA was made by 5'RACE template switching, a universal primer site and UMIs were added. From the 5' RACE reads, TCRdb called clonotypes with MiXCR, one entry per CDR3 protein. The table shows just under 600,000 distinct CDR3 sequences, with roughly 12% occurring only once. This CDR3 has 15 residues. CDR1 and CDR2 (germline): LNHNV, YYDKDF (reference sequence). Between the trimmed V and J ends, which lost 0 bases and 5 bases, there was a span of 14 bases. On this clonotype: What it binds is not known.

This clonotype originated in a man between 25 and 39 years old who received the YFV17D yellow fever vaccine. V usage is TRBV15 and J usage is TRBJ2-7, with a possible D match to TRBD1 (5 bases). The sample was PBMCs, taken on the day of the yellow fever booster vaccination. The CDR3 nucleotides read TGTGCCACCAGCAGAGACCGTGGTTTAGGGGACGAGCAGTACTTC. This sequence encodes CATSRDRGLGDEQYF.